Presented here are 3 T cell receptor beta chains from one specimen sequenced in a study of T cells after posttransplantation cyclophosphamide. Assay: immunoSEQ multiplex PCR; the TCRdb copy retains only in-frame clones and omits some. The sample includes 40,000 to 55,000 clones, none of them occurring once. Sequencing was carried out using PBMCs. These receptors were obtained from a middle-aged man in good health, CMV-negative, and a related stem cell transplant donor.

This clone appeared many times. The chain combines TRBV10-3 with TRBJ1-5; TRBD1 agrees at 11 bases. Looked up from germline, CDR1 is ENHRY and CDR2 is SYGVKD. This CDR3 region has 15 residues. With 10 bases clipped from V and 4 bases from J, the junction kept 9 bases outside the gene matches. CDR3 residues: CATARGQGGNQPQHF. The CDR3 DNA reads TGTGCCACGGCCCGGGGACAGGGGGGAAATCAGCCCCAGCATTTT.

This clone was counted ten times or more. The chain carries TRBV10-3 and TRBJ2-7; TRBD2 agrees at 11 bases. Trimming at V came to 11 bases and at J to 2 bases, leaving 5 bases not matched to a gene. Germline assignment: CDR1 ENHRY and CDR2 SYGVKD. The CDR3 length is 13 residues. In DNA, the CDR3 is TGTGCCTGCAGGGGACTAGCGGCCTACGAGCAGTACTTC. As protein: CACRGLAAYEQYF.

This clone was seen many times. V gene TRBV5-1 combines with J gene TRBJ2-7, with a possible D match to TRBD1 (6 bases). CDR1 SGHRS and CDR2 YFSETQ come from the germline V gene. The CDR3 extends over 15 amino acids. The V end lost 2 bases, the J end lost 3 bases, and 15 bases lay between the germline ends. DNA of the CDR3: TGCGCCAGCAGCTTTGGGCAGGGGATACGCTACGAGCAGTACTTC. Translation gives CASSFGQGIRYEQYF.